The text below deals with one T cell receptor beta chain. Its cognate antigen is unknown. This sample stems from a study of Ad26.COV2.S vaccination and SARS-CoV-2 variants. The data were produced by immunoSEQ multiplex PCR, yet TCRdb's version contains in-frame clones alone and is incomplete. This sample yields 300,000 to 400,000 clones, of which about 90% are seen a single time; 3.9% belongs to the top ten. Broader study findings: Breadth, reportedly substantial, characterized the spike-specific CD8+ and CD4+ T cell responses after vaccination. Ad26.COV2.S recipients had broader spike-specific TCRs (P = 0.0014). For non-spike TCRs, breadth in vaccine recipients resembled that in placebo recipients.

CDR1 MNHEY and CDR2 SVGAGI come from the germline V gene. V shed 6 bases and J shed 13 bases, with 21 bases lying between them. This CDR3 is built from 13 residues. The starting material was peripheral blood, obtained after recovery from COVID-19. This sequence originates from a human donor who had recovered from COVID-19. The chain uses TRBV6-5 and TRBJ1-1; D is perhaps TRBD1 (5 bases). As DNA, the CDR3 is TGTGCCAGCAGCCCCAAGGGAGGGGAGATGCTTTTCTTT. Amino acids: CASSPKGGEMLFF.